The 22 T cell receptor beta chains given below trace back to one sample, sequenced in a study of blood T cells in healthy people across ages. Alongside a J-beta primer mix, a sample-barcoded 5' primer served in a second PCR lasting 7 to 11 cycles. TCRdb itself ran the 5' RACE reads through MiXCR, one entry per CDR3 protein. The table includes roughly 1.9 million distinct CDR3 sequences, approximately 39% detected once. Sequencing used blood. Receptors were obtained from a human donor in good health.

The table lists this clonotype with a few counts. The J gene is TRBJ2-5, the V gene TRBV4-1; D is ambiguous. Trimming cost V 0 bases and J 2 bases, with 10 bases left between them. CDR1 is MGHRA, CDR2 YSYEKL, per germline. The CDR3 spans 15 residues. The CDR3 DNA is TGCGCCAGCAGCCAAGAGGCGCGAACTCAAGAGACCCAGTACTTC. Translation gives CASSQEARTQETQYF.

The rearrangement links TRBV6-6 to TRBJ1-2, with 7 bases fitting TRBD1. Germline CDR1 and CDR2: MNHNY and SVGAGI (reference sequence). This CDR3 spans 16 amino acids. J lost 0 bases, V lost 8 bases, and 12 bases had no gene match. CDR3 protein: CASRSNRGTANYGYTF. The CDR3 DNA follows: TGTGCCAGCCGATCTAACCGAGGGACAGCTAACTATGGCTACACCTTC.

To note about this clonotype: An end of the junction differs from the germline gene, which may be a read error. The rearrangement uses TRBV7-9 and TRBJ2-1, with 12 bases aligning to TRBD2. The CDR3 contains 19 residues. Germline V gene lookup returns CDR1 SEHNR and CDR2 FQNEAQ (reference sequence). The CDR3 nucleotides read TGTGCCAGCAGCTCCCCAGGTTGGCCTAGCGGGGGGGCCCGCAATGAGCGGTTCTTC. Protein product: CASSSPGWPSGGARNERFF.

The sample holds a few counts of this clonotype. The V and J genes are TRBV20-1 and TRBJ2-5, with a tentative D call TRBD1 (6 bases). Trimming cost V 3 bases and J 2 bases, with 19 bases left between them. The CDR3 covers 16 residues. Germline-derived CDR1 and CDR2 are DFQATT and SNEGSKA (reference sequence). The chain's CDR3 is CSASYRVQGYQETQYF. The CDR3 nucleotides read TGCAGTGCTAGCTACAGGGTGCAAGGGTATCAAGAGACCCAGTACTTC.

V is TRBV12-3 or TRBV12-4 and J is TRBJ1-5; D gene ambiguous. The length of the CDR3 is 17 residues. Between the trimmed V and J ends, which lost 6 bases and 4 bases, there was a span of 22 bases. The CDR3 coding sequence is TGTGCCAGCAGCGACCGACGGACCCTAGCTTCTAATCAGCCCCAGCATTTT. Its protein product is CASSDRRTLASNQPQHF.

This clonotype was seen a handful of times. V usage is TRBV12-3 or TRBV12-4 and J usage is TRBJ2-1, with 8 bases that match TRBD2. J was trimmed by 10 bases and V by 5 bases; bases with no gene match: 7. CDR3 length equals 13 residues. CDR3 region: CASSPRGGSEQFF. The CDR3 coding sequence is TGTGCCAGCAGTCCCCGCGGGGGGAGCGAGCAGTTCTTC.

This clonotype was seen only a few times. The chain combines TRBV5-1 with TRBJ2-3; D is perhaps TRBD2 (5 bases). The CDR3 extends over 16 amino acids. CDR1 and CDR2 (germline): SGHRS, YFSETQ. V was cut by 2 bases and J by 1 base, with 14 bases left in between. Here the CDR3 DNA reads TGCGCCAGCAGCTTAAATATACTAGTACGCACAGATACGCAGTATTTT. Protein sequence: CASSLNILVRTDTQYF.

The CDR3 is CSGARTGVEQYF. The CDR3, as DNA: TGCAGCGGGGCGAGGACAGGGGTCGAGCAGTACTTC. This sequence joins TRBV29-1 and TRBJ2-5, with 9 bases aligning to TRBD1. The J call may not be correct, given that the DNA end is closer to TRBJ2-7. This CDR3 region has 12 residues. Germline V gene sequence: CDR1 SQVTM, CDR2 ANQGSEA.

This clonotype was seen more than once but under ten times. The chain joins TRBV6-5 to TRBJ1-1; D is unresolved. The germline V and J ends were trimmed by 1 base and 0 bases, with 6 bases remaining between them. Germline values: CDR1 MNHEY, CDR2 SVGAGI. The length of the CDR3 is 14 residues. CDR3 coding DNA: TGTGCCAGCAGTTACTGGGATGTGAACACTGAAGCTTTCTTT. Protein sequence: CASSYWDVNTEAFF.

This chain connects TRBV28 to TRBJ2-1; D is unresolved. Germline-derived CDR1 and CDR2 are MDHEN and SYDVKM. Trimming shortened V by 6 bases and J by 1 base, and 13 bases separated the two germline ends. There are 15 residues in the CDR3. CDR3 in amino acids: CASRYDIPSYNEQFF. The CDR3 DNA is TGTGCCAGCAGATACGATATTCCGTCCTACAATGAGCAGTTCTTC.

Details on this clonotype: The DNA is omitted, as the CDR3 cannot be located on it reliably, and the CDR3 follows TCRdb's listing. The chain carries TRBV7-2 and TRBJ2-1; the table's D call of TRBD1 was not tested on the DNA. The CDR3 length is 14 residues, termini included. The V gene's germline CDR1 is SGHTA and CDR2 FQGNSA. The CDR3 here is CASSFGPGRYEQFF.

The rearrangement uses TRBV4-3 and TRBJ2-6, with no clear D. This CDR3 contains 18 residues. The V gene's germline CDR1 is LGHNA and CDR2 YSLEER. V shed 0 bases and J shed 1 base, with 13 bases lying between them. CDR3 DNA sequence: TGCGCCAGCAGCCAAGATCCGTGGCCGCGGTCTGGGGCCAACGTCCTGACTTTC. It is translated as CASSQDPWPRSGANVLTF.

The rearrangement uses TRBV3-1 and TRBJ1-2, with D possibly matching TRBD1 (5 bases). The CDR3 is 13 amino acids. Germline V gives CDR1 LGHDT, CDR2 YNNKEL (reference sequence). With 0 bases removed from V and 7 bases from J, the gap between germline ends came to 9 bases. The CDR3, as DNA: TGTGCCAGCAGCCAAGACCCCGGGACTGGCTACACCTTC. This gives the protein CASSQDPGTGYTF.

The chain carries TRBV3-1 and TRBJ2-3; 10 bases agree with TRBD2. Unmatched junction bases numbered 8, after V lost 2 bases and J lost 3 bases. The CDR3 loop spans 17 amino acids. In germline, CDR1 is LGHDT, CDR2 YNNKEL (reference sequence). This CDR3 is CASSQRAGGPLTDTQYF. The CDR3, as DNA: TGTGCCAGCAGCCAAAGAGCGGGGGGGCCGTTGACAGATACGCAGTATTTT.

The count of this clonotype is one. CDR3 sequence (DNA): TGTGCCAGCAGTTCCCGGGAGGGAGGATCCTTCTTT. Its translation is CASSSREGGSFF. The chain links TRBV12-3 or TRBV12-4 to TRBJ1-1, with no clear D. V was cut by 4 bases and J by 14 bases, with 17 bases left in between. The CDR3 is 12 residues long.

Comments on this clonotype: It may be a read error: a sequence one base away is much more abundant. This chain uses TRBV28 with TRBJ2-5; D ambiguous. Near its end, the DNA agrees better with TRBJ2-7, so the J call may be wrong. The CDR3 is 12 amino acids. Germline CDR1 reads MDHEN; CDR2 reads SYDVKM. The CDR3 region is CAGSLLIYEQYF. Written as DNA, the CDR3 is TGTGCCGGCAGTTTATTAATCTACGAGCAGTACTTC.

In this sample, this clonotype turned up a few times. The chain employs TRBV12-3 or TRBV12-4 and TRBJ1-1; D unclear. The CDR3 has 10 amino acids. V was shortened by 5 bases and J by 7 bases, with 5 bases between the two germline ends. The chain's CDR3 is CASSRVEAFF. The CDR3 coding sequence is TGTGCCAGCAGTCGGGTTGAAGCTTTCTTT.

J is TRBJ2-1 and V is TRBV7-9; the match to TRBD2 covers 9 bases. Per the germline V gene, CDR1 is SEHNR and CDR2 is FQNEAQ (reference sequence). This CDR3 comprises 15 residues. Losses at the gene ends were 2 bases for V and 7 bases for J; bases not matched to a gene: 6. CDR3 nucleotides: TGTGCCAGCAGCTTACAAGCGGGGGGAGGAAATGAGCAGTTCTTC. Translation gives CASSLQAGGGNEQFF.

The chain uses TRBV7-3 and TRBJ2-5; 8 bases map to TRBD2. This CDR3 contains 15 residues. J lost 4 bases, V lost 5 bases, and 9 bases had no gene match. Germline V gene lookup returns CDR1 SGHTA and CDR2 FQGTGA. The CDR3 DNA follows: TGTGCCAGCAGCCCCCACGGGGGGGCAGGAGAGACCCAGTACTTC. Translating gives CASSPHGGAGETQYF.

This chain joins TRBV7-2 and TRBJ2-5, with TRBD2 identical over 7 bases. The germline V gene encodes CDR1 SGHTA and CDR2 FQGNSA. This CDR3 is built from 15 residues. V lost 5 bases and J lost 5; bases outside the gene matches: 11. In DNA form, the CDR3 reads TGTGCCAGCAGCGGTATGGGGGGGGTAAGGGAGACCCAGTACTTC. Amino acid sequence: CASSGMGGVRETQYF.

CDR3 protein: CASSLAGLAGSTDTQYF. DNA for the CDR3: TGTGCCAGCAGCTTAGCAGGACTAGCGGGGAGCACAGATACGCAGTATTTT. The V call is TRBV7-2, the J call TRBJ2-3, with 12 positions matching TRBD2. Germline V lookup: CDR1 SGHTA, CDR2 FQGNSA. J lost 0 bases, V lost 0 bases, and 1 base had no gene match. The CDR3 contains 17 residues.

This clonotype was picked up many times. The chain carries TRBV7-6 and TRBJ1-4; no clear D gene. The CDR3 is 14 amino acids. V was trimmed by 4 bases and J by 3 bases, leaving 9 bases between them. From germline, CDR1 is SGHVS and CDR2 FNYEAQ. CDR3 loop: CASSSGRSNEKLFF. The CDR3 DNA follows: TGTGCCAGCAGCTCCGGACGGTCTAATGAAAAACTGTTTTTT.